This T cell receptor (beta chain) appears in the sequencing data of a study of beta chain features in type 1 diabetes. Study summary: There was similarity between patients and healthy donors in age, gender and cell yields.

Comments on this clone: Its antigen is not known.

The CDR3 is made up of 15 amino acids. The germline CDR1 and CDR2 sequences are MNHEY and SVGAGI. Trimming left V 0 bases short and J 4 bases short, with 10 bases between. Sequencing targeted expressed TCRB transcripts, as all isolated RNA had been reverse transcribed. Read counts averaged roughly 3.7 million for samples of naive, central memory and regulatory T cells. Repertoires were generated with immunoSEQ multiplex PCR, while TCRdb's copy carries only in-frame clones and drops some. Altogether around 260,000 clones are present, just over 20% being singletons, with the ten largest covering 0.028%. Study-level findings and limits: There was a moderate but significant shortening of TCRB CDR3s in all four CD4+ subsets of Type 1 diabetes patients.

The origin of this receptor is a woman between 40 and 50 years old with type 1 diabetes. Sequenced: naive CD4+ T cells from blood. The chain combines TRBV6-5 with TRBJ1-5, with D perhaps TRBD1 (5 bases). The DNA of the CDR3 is TGTGCCAGCAGTTACTCGGGGCCAGGGAATCAGCCCCAGCATTTT. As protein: CASSYSGPGNQPQHF.